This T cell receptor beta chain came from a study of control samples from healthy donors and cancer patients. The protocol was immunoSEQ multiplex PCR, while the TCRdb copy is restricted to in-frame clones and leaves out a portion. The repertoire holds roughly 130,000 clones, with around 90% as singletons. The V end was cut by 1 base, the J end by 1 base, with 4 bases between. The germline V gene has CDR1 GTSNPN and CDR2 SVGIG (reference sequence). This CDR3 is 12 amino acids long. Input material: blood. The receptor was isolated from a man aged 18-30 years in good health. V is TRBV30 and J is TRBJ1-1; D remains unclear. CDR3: CAWSGRNTEAFF. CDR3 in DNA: TGTGCCTGGAGTGGGCGGAACACTGAAGCTTTCTTT.